This T cell receptor beta chain was captured by sequencing in a study of cytomegalovirus exposure and HLA in healthy donors. Overall study findings and caveats: In a later analysis, HLA-associated TCR beta chains were more clonally expanded than equally common others. An Asian-associated ancestry cluster reportedly showed fewer N-insertions than the approximately 700-donor mean in a later analysis. Cytomegalovirus status was reportedly diagnosed by the classifier with high sensitivity and specificity.

The PCR used 60 Vbeta and 13 Jbeta primers. Measured with immunoSEQ multiplex PCR; TCRdb has only the in-frame clones, and not every one. This table has 90,000 to 140,000 clones, 60% to 85% appearing once. Comment on this clone: Its target is unknown.

Trimming removed 3 bases from V and 8 bases from J; junction bases left unmatched: 6. The germline CDR1 and CDR2 sequences are LNHDA and SQIVND (reference sequence). The length of the CDR3 is 15 residues. The gene calls are TRBV19 and TRBJ2-1; 11 nucleotides align to TRBD2. Sequencing was done on a sample of PBMCs. This TCR was sampled from a male donor in good health and CMV-seronegative. The CDR3 DNA reads as TGTGCCAGTAGTATGGGACTAGCGGCCTTCCATGAGCAGTTCTTC. Translated: CASSMGLAAFHEQFF.